The next 15 T cell receptor beta chains were all read from a single sample in a study of shared clonotypes between healthy human individuals. Method: immunoSEQ multiplex PCR; TCRdb's copy keeps in-frame clones and lacks some. Of over a million clones in the sample, around three quarters were seen once. Sequencing used memory CD4+ T cells from PBMCs. Subset in this sample: CD45RA-negative fraction. Receptor source: a man in his late teens or twenties in good health. Some clones in this sample may be carry-over from other donors' samples.

Points on this clone: The likely explanation is a read error, given a far larger clone one base away. This chain links TRBV2 with TRBJ2-5; 7 positions agree with TRBD1. CDR1 and CDR2 from the germline V gene are SNHLY and FYNNEI. V lost 6 bases, J lost 11 bases, and 12 bases stayed unmatched. This CDR3 is 13 amino acids long. The CDR3 spells CASSDDRARGQYF. The CDR3 DNA reads TGTGCCAGCAGCGACGACAGGGCTCGCGGGCAGTACTTC. Variable domain in full (rest from reference TRBV2 and TRBJ2-5): EPEVTQTPSHQVTQMGQEVILRCVPISNHLYFYWYRQILGQKVEFLVSFYNNEISEKSEIFDDQFSVERPDGSNFTLKIRSTKLEDSAMYFCASSDDRARGQYFGPGTRLLVL.

V and J are TRBV5-4 and TRBJ2-1; TRBD2 matches 8 bases. Germline CDR1 reads SGHNT; CDR2 reads YYREEE (reference sequence). The V segment lost 0 bases and the J segment 9 bases; nucleotides outside the gene matches: 8. The CDR3 is 15 amino acids. The CDR3 is CASSLGDLAGFEQFF. As DNA, the CDR3 is TGTGCCAGCAGCTTGGGAGACTTAGCGGGATTTGAGCAGTTCTTC.

This clone appeared a single time. Since a much larger clone is just one base distant, this may be a read error. Other DNA sequences in the sample encode the same CDR3. The chain recombines TRBV11-2 with TRBJ1-1, with 7 bases identical to TRBD1. From germline, CDR1 is SGHAT and CDR2 FQNNGV. The V gene end was trimmed by 1 base and the J gene end by 4 bases; junction bases not matched to a gene: 0. CDR3 length equals 13 residues. The CDR3 DNA sequence: TGTGCCAGCAGCTTAGGACAGGGCACTGAAGCTTTCTTT. It translates to CASSLGQGTEAFF. Together with reference TRBV11-2 and TRBJ1-1, the CDR3 gives the full variable domain: EAGVAQSPRYKIIEKRQSVAFWCNPISGHATLYWYQQILGQGPKLLIQFQNNGVVDDSQLPKDRFSAERLKGVDSTLKIQPAKLEDSAVYLCASSLGQGTEAFFGQGTRLTVV.

This sequence joins TRBV19 and TRBJ1-5, with D tentatively TRBD1 (6 bases). Per the germline V gene, CDR1 is LNHDA and CDR2 is SQIVND (reference sequence). The CDR3 totals 18 residues. The ends were cut back, 5 bases at V and 0 bases at J, with 20 bases in the middle. DNA of the CDR3: TGTGCCAGTAGTTTAGGGCGAGAAGGGGGACATAGCAATCAGCCCCAGCATTTT. Protein product: CASSLGREGGHSNQPQHF.

The chain is built from TRBV28 and TRBJ1-1; maybe TRBD1 (5 bases). The germline gives CDR1 MDHEN, CDR2 SYDVKM. Between the trimmed V and J ends, which lost 2 bases and 4 bases, there was a span of 11 bases. This CDR3 is built from 14 residues. As DNA, the CDR3 is TGTGCCAGCAGTTTAGGGGGGTGGGGCACTGAAGCTTTCTTT. Its translation: CASSLGGWGTEAFF.

The rearrangement links TRBV28 to TRBJ1-5, with D uncertain. Germline lookup yields CDR1 MDHEN and CDR2 SYDVKM. The length of the CDR3 is 14 residues. Trimming took off 4 bases at V and 7 bases at J, with 14 bases between the two ends. The CDR3 sequence: CASSYFEGIQPQHF. In DNA form, the CDR3 reads TGTGCCAGCAGTTACTTTGAAGGGATCCAGCCCCAGCATTTT.

The gene calls are TRBV7-3 and TRBJ1-2, with D maybe TRBD1 (6 bases). Germline V gene lookup returns CDR1 SGHTA and CDR2 FQGTGA. Trimming took 3 bases from V and 7 from J, leaving 21 bases between them. The CDR3 runs 16 residues. Here the CDR3 DNA reads TGTGCCAGCAGCTTTCTTAATAGGGGAGCAGGGGCTGGCTACACCTTC. It encodes CASSFLNRGAGAGYTF. The whole variable domain, remainder taken from reference TRBV7-3 and TRBJ1-2, is GAGVSQTPSNKVTEKGKYVELRCDPISGHTALYWYRQSLGQGPEFLIYFQGTGAADDSGLPNDRFFAVRPEGSVSTLKIQRTERGDSAVYLCASSFLNRGAGAGYTFGSGTRLTVV.

This rearrangement joins TRBV28 to TRBJ2-1; 13 bases line up with TRBD2. There are 13 residues in the CDR3. The V segment lost 5 bases and the J segment 13 bases; nucleotides outside the gene matches: 5. Germline V gives CDR1 MDHEN, CDR2 SYDVKM. CDR3 in DNA: TGTGCCAGCAGTACCGGACTAGCGGGAGTTCAGTTCTTC. This translates into CASSTGLAGVQFF.

This clone is a singleton in its sample. This chain uses TRBV2 with TRBJ2-5; tentative D call: TRBD1 (6 bases). Germline values: CDR1 SNHLY, CDR2 FYNNEI. This CDR3 is 14 amino acids long. V dropped 6 bases and J dropped 2 bases, with 13 bases sitting between them. CDR3 in amino acids: CASRPRTVQETQYF. In nucleotides, the CDR3 is TGTGCCAGCAGACCACGGACAGTACAAGAGACCCAGTACTTC. The full variable domain, in which reference TRBV2 and TRBJ2-5 provide the parts outside the CDR3, is EPEVTQTPSHQVTQMGQEVILRCVPISNHLYFYWYRQILGQKVEFLVSFYNNEISEKSEIFDDQFSVERPDGSNFTLKIRSTKLEDSAMYFCASRPRTVQETQYFGPGTRLLVL.

The chain links TRBV19 to TRBJ1-4; D gene uncertain. There are 18 residues in the CDR3. Germline-derived CDR1 and CDR2 are LNHDA and SQIVND (reference sequence). V lost 3 bases and J 4 bases, leaving 21 bases between the germline ends. CDR3: CASSIFPIVGRINEKLFF. CDR3 bases: TGTGCCAGTAGTATCTTCCCTATCGTCGGACGCATTAATGAAAAACTGTTTTTT.

This clone appeared a few times. V gene TRBV5-1 combines with J gene TRBJ2-1, with a weak D call TRBD2 (5 bases). Deletions cut 0 bases from V and 10 bases from J, with 17 bases between. CDR3 length: 15 residues. Germline CDR1 and CDR2: SGHRS and YFSETQ. Here the CDR3 reads CASSLGGRRGLEQFF. CDR3 sequence (DNA): TGCGCCAGCAGCTTGGGTGGAAGACGGGGATTAGAGCAGTTCTTC.

V gene TRBV30 combines with J gene TRBJ1-2, with 9 bases lining up with TRBD1. This CDR3 region has 12 residues. Losses at the gene ends were 3 bases for V and 9 bases for J; bases not matched to a gene: 5. The germline V gene encodes CDR1 GTSNPN and CDR2 SVGIG (reference sequence). The CDR3 nucleotides read TGTGCCTGGAGCGGGACAGGGTTCAGCTACACCTTC. Its translation: CAWSGTGFSYTF.

The V and J genes are TRBV29-1 and TRBJ1-2; tentatively, D is TRBD1 (6 bases). Trimming removed 6 bases from V and 5 bases from J, with 16 bases in between. Germline loops: CDR1 SQVTM, CDR2 ANQGSEA. This CDR3 region has 13 residues. DNA of the CDR3: TGCAGCGTCCGACAGGTGCTCCTTTATGGCTACACCTTC. It is translated as CSVRQVLLYGYTF.

The chain combines TRBV6-1 with TRBJ2-5; no firm D call. The CDR3 extends over 15 amino acids. With 9 bases removed from V and 4 bases from J, the gap between germline ends came to 21 bases. Per the germline V gene, CDR1 is MNHNS and CDR2 is SASEGT. The CDR3 is CASHQAHAVGETQYF. As DNA, the CDR3 is TGTGCCAGTCATCAAGCCCACGCGGTAGGAGAGACCCAGTACTTC.

This sequence joins TRBV7-2 and TRBJ2-7; D is possibly TRBD2 (5 bases). The CDR3 extends over 16 amino acids. The germline CDR1 and CDR2 sequences are SGHTA and FQGNSA. V was clipped by 3 bases and J by 2 bases, with 17 bases between them. The CDR3 coding sequence is TGTGCCAGCAGCTTTGGTCAGACTACTACCACCTACGAGCAGTACTTC. Protein sequence: CASSFGQTTTTYEQYF.